The present entry profiles one T cell receptor (beta chain) with its context. Study processing details: Cell counts per sample came from amplifying reference gene primers. Sequenced by immunoSEQ multiplex PCR; TCRdb stores in-frame clones only, minus some. That table supplies the V and J calls and clone size; D and trimming were determined from the DNA. The top ten clones hold more than 3.5% of a sample with 100,000 to 150,000 clones, 75% to 90% of them seen once. This sample was included in a study of blood T cell repertoires in COVID-19. Study-wide context: In each case, the material was cDNA or gDNA derived from T cells, B-cell-depleted T cells, or PBMCs.

Patients in Seattle were enrolled during active infection, then followed longitudinally. The V end was cut by 4 bases, the J end by 7 bases, with 17 bases between. Germline values: CDR1 SGHDT, CDR2 YYEEEE. CDR3 length equals 14 residues. The chain uses TRBV5-6 and TRBJ1-2; the D gene is possibly TRBD1 (5 bases). The sequencing sample was made of peripheral blood. The TCR originated in a man between 60 and 70 years old with COVID-19, enrolled during active disease. CDR3 sequence reads: CASSLGAVAVGYTF. In DNA, the CDR3 is TGTGCCAGCAGCCTTGGGGCGGTGGCGGTTGGCTACACCTTC.